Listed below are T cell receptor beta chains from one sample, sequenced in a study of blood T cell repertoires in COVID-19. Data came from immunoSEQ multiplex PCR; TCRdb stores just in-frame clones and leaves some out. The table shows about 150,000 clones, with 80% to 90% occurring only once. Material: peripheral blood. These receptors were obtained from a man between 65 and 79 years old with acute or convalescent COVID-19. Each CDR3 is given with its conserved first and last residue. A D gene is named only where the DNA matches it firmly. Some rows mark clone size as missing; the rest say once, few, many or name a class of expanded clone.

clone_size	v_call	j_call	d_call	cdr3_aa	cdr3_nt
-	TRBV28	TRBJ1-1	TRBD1	CASRPYRGRAGEAFF	TGTGCCAGCAGGCCTTACAGGGGGCGCGCCGGTGAAGCTTTCTTT
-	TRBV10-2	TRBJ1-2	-	CASSESGRSYGYTF	TGCGCCAGCAGTGAGTCTGGTAGGAGCTATGGCTACACCTTC
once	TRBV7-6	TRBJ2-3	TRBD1	CASSSTGDRTQYF	TGTGCCAGCAGTTCGACCGGGGACAGGACGCAGTATTTT
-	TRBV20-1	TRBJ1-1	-	CSVIKNTEAFF	TGCAGTGTCATCAAGAACACTGAAGCTTTCTTT
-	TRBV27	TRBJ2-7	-	CASSTGPVGYEQYF	TGTGCCAGCAGTACAGGGCCTGTCGGCTACGAGCAGTACTTC
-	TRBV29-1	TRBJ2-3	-	CSYSGRATDTQYF	TGCAGCTACTCGGGCAGGGCTACAGATACGCAGTATTTT
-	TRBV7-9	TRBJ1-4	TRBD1	CASSLGTGSEKLFF	TGTGCCAGCAGCTTAGGGACAGGCAGCGAAAAACTGTTTTTT
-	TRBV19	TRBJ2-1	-	CASSKGRPAVDYNEQFF	TGTGCCAGTAGTAAGGGAAGGCCAGCGGTTGACTACAATGAGCAGTTCTTC
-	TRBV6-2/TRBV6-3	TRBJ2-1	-	CASSSPRGGGYNEQFF	TGTGCCAGCAGTAGCCCCCGGGGAGGGGGTTACAATGAGCAGTTCTTC
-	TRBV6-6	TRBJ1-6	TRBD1	CASSLWVPTGASSPLHF	TGTGCCAGCAGTCTCTGGGTCCCGACAGGGGCTTCTTCACCCCTCCACTTT
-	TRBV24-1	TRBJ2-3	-	CATSDLWTDKDTQYF	TGTGCCACCAGTGATTTGTGGACAGACAAAGATACGCAGTATTTT
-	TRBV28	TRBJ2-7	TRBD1	CASTKDRARYEQYF	TGTGCCAGCACCAAGGACAGGGCTAGGTACGAGCAGTACTTC
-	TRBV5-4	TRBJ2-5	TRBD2	CASSNGLVETQYF	TGTGCCAGCAGCAACGGACTAGTCGAGACCCAGTACTTC
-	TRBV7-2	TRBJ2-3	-	CASSLGGREADTQYF	TGTGCCAGCAGCTTAGGAGGGCGAGAGGCAGATACGCAGTATTTT
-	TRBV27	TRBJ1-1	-	CASSSLRGTEAFF	TGTGCCAGCAGTTCCCTAAGGGGGACTGAAGCTTTCTTT
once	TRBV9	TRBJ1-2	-	CASSVGGRDYGYTF	TGTGCCAGCAGCGTAGGCGGCAGGGACTATGGCTACACCTTC
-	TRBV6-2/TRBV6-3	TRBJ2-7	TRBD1	CASSWDRGNYEQYF	TGTGCCAGCAGTTGGGACAGGGGGAACTACGAGCAGTACTTC
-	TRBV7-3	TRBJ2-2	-	CASSLGLAATGELFF	TGTGCCAGCAGCTTAGGGTTAGCGGCCACCGGGGAGCTGTTTTTT
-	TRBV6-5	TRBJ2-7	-	CASSLGGGPYEQYF	TGTGCCAGCAGCCTAGGGGGGGGACCCTACGAGCAGTACTTC
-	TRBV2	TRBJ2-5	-	CASRDWALQETQYF	TGTGCCAGCAGGGACTGGGCCTTACAAGAGACCCAGTACTTC
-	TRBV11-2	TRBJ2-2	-	CASSPARDGELFF	TGTGCCAGCAGCCCGGCCAGGGATGGGGAGCTGTTTTTT
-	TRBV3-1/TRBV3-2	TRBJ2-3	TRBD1	CASSPTGGGADTQYF	TGTGCCAGCAGCCCGACAGGGGGCGGCGCAGATACGCAGTATTTT
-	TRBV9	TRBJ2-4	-	CASSVGDKKNIQYF	TGTGCCAGCAGCGTAGGGGACAAAAAAAACATTCAGTACTTC
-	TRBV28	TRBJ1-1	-	CASSLIPGTLMNTEAFF	TGTGCCAGCAGTTTAATCCCCGGGACTTTGATGAACACTGAAGCTTTCTTT
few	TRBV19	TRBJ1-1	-	CASRVGANTEAFF	TGTGCCAGTAGGGTGGGCGCGAACACTGAAGCTTTCTTT
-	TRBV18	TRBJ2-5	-	CASSPFLGQETQYF	TGTGCCAGCTCACCATTCCTCGGTCAAGAGACCCAGTACTTC
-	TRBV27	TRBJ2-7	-	CASSFGQGSYEQYF	TGTGCCAGCAGTTTCGGGCAGGGTTCCTACGAGCAGTACTTC